These 18 T cell receptor beta chains were sequenced from one sample in a study of blood T cell repertoires in COVID-19. Method: immunoSEQ multiplex PCR; TCRdb's copy keeps in-frame clones and lacks some. The sample contains over 130,000 clones, 80% to 90% of which appear only once. Material: peripheral blood. All receptors derive from a man aged 55 to 70 with active or convalescent COVID-19.

Points on this clone: Distinct nucleotide sequences in the sample also encode this CDR3. The gene calls are TRBV12-3 or TRBV12-4 and TRBJ1-2; 7 bases line up with TRBD1. With V trimmed by 5 bases and J by 4 bases, 4 bases remained unmatched. The length of the CDR3 is 13 residues. The chain's CDR3 is CASSRDRAYGYTF. CDR3 nucleotides: TGTGCCAGCAGTCGCGACAGGGCCTATGGCTACACCTTC.

This chain connects TRBV30 to TRBJ2-3, with D perhaps TRBD2 (5 bases). This CDR3 is 14 amino acids long. Germline CDR1 reads GTSNPN; CDR2 reads SVGIG (reference sequence). V was cut by 2 bases and J by 0 bases, with 9 bases left in between. The CDR3 loop is CAWSRTLSTDTQYF. The CDR3 region has the DNA TGTGCCTGGAGTCGGACTTTGAGCACAGATACGCAGTATTTT.

The V call is TRBV12-5, the J call TRBJ2-1; the D gene is possibly TRBD1 (6 bases). V shed 4 bases and J shed 8 bases, with 9 bases lying between them. The CDR3 consists of 12 residues. CDR1 is LGHNT and CDR2 is FRNRAP in the germline V gene. DNA of the CDR3: TGTGCTAGTGGTTACAGGGTTTATGAGCAGTTCTTC. This sequence encodes CASGYRVYEQFF.

V is TRBV29-1 and J is TRBJ1-1; D remains unclear. Germline V lookup: CDR1 SQVTM, CDR2 ANQGSEA. The ends were cut back, 2 bases at V and 1 base at J, with 5 bases in the middle. The CDR3 is 12 residues long. CDR3 sequence: CSVERGNTEAFF. The CDR3 DNA reads as TGCAGCGTTGAAAGAGGGAACACTGAAGCTTTCTTT.

The chain employs TRBV29-1 and TRBJ2-2; 8 bases are shared with TRBD1. The CDR3 is 13 residues long. The ends lost 7 bases at V and 1 base at J; junction bases unmatched: 2. Germline lookup yields CDR1 SQVTM and CDR2 ANQGSEA. The CDR3 protein is CSADRVNTGELFF. In DNA, the CDR3 is TGCAGCGCGGACAGGGTGAACACCGGGGAGCTGTTTTTT.

The CDR3 bases are TGCGCCAGCAGCTTGGACCGGGTCCTCTCCGATGAGCAGTTCTTC. It yields the protein CASSLDRVLSDEQFF. The chain couples TRBV5-1 to TRBJ2-1; D not resolved. Germline V gene data show CDR1 as SGHRS and CDR2 as YFSETQ. CDR3 length: 15 residues. V was cut by 0 bases and J by 8 bases, with 15 bases left in between.

In its sample, this clone was seen many times. The chain combines TRBV7-9 with TRBJ2-7; 10 bases match TRBD1. CDR1 SEHNR and CDR2 FQNEAQ come from the germline V gene (reference sequence). The CDR3 spans 15 residues. V shed 4 bases and J 3 bases; nucleotides not matched to a gene: 6. The CDR3 here is CASSSRDRGDYEQYF. In DNA form, the CDR3 reads TGTGCCAGCAGCTCCAGGGACAGGGGAGACTACGAGCAGTACTTC.

This chain links TRBV28 with TRBJ1-3; D may be TRBD1 (6 bases). Trimming took off 5 bases at V and 3 bases at J, with 14 bases between the two ends. CDR1 and CDR2 (germline): MDHEN, SYDVKM. The CDR3 runs 15 residues. The CDR3 loop is CASSPRGGLGNTIYF. Here the CDR3 DNA reads TGTGCCAGCAGTCCTAGGGGGGGGCTTGGAAACACCATATATTTT.

The chain joins TRBV6-2 or TRBV6-3 to TRBJ2-7; D is unclear. The germline V gene encodes CDR1 MNHEY and CDR2 SVGEGT. V lost 2 bases and J 2 bases, leaving 4 bases between the germline ends. This CDR3 comprises 12 residues. The CDR3 reads CASSYGPYEQYF. In DNA, the CDR3 is TGTGCCAGCAGTTACGGGCCCTACGAGCAGTACTTC.

This chain joins TRBV12-3 or TRBV12-4 and TRBJ1-2, with D perhaps matching TRBD1 (6 bases). This CDR3 is 13 amino acids long. The germline V and J ends were trimmed by 10 bases and 1 base, with 13 bases remaining between them. CDR3 DNA sequence: TGTGCCACCATGGGGGCGGGTAACTATGGCTACACCTTC. It codes for CATMGAGNYGYTF.

This CDR3 is CATTSGPPYTGELFF. As DNA, the CDR3 is TGTGCAACGACTAGCGGGCCTCCATACACCGGGGAGCTGTTTTTT. The rearrangement uses TRBV12-2 and TRBJ2-2; the table's D call, TRBD2, was not checked against the DNA. TRBV12-2 is a listed pseudogene. This CDR3 is built from 15 residues.

This chain uses TRBV5-1 with TRBJ2-3; unclear D gene. V was clipped by 0 bases and J by 2 bases, with 13 bases between them. CDR3 size: 16 residues. In germline, CDR1 is SGHRS, CDR2 YFSETQ. CDR3 amino acids: CASSLGGTSITDTQYF. The CDR3 bases are TGCGCCAGCAGCTTGGGTGGTACTTCCATCACAGATACGCAGTATTTT.

The chain joins TRBV28 to TRBJ1-5; D call uncertain. Germline assignment: CDR1 MDHEN and CDR2 SYDVKM. With 5 bases removed from V and 0 bases from J, the gap between germline ends came to 14 bases. CDR3 length: 16 amino acids. The CDR3 here is CASSRGSRFSNQPQHF. The CDR3 DNA is TGTGCCAGCAGTCGAGGCTCAAGATTTAGCAATCAGCCCCAGCATTTT.

The rearrangement joins TRBV2 to TRBJ2-6, with D perhaps TRBD2 (6 bases). The CDR3 loop spans 18 amino acids. Trimming pared 2 bases from V and 0 bases from J, leaving 14 bases between. Germline CDR1 and CDR2: SNHLY and FYNNEI. CDR3 DNA sequence: TGTGCCAGCAGTGAACTCGGGGGTCGCTTCTCTGGGGCCAACGTCCTGACTTTC. This sequence encodes CASSELGGRFSGANVLTF.

The genes are TRBV3-1 (or the pseudogene TRBV3-2) and TRBJ1-2; 7 nucleotides align to TRBD1. CDR1 and CDR2 from the germline V gene are LGHDT and YNNKEL (reference sequence). The V and J ends lost 0 bases and 5 bases, in that order; junction bases with no gene match: 3. CDR3 length: 14 residues. Here the CDR3 reads CASSQDGTEYGYTF. The CDR3 bases are TGTGCCAGCAGCCAAGATGGGACAGAGTATGGCTACACCTTC.

The V call is TRBV6-5, the J call TRBJ2-7; no reliable D call. V shed 6 bases and J shed 5 bases, with 20 bases lying between them. Germline V gene sequence: CDR1 MNHEY, CDR2 SVGAGI. This CDR3 comprises 15 residues. CDR3 bases: TGTGCCAGCAGGTTTATCTCGCCGGGTCCCGACGAGCAGTACTTC. This sequence encodes CASRFISPGPDEQYF.

The chain recombines TRBV28 with TRBJ2-1; TRBD2 agrees at 10 bases. Trimming at V came to 5 bases and at J to 7 bases, leaving 8 bases not matched to a gene. Germline V gene lookup returns CDR1 MDHEN and CDR2 SYDVKM. The CDR3 sequence is 15 residues long. This chain's CDR3 is CASSVLAGERNEQFF. The CDR3, as DNA: TGTGCCAGCAGTGTTCTAGCGGGAGAGAGGAATGAGCAGTTCTTC.

The chain recombines TRBV14 with TRBJ2-1; D is uncertain. The CDR3 has 17 residues. Germline values: CDR1 SGHDN, CDR2 FVKESK. Trimming took off 0 bases at V and 0 bases at J, with 12 bases between the two ends. The CDR3 region is CASSQDVARGSYNEQFF. CDR3 coding DNA: TGTGCCAGCAGCCAAGATGTGGCGCGAGGCTCCTACAATGAGCAGTTCTTC. Using reference TRBV14 and TRBJ2-1 for the parts outside the CDR3, the full variable domain is EAGVTQFPSHSVIEKGQTVTLRCDPISGHDNLYWYRRVMGKEIKFLLHFVKESKQDESGMPNNRFLAERTGGTYSTLKVQPAELEDSGVYFCASSQDVARGSYNEQFFGPGTRLTVL.